The 9 T cell receptor beta chains listed next were all sequenced from one sample in a study of cytomegalovirus exposure and HLA in healthy donors. The PCR made use of 60 Vbeta and 13 Jbeta primers. Assay used: immunoSEQ multiplex PCR; TCRdb lists only in-frame clones, some missing. The sample holds about 82,000 clones, 70% to 80% seen once. The sample was PBMCs. These receptors came from a human donor in good health.

The chain joins TRBV6-5 to TRBJ1-6, with a possible D match to TRBD1 (6 bases). V was shortened by 5 bases and J by 2 bases, with 10 bases between the two germline ends. This CDR3 spans 15 amino acids. The V gene's germline CDR1 is MNHEY and CDR2 SVGAGI. The CDR3 DNA reads TGTGCCAGCAGTCCACAGGGTACCTATAATTCACCCCTCCACTTT. The encoded protein is CASSPQGTYNSPLHF.

This rearrangement joins TRBV5-1 to TRBJ1-1; the match to TRBD1 covers 9 bases. Germline CDR1 reads SGHRS; CDR2 reads YFSETQ. J lost 6 bases, V lost 1 base, and 4 bases had no gene match. CDR3 length: 14 residues. The DNA for the CDR3 is TGCGCCAGCAGCTTGTGGGACAGGGTCCCTGAAGCTTTCTTT. It is translated as CASSLWDRVPEAFF.

CDR3 sequence: CAISEAAGYYNEQFF. Written as DNA, the CDR3 is TGTGCCATCAGTGAGGCAGCGGGGTATTACAATGAGCAGTTCTTC. The chain couples TRBV10-3 to TRBJ2-1; 7 positions agree with TRBD2. Trimming removed 2 bases from V and 4 bases from J; junction bases left unmatched: 5. This CDR3 contains 15 residues. CDR1 is ENHRY, CDR2 SYGVKD, per germline.

The chain carries TRBV9 and TRBJ1-1; 7 bases agree with TRBD1. Germline-derived CDR1 and CDR2 are SGDLS and YYNGEE. The CDR3 loop spans 17 amino acids. Losses at the gene ends were 0 bases for V and 5 bases for J; bases not matched to a gene: 13. The CDR3, as DNA: TGTGCCAGCAGCGTAGAATATGGAGGGGGCGGAAAGACTGAAGCTTTCTTT. Encoded protein: CASSVEYGGGGKTEAFF.

The rearrangement uses TRBV4-2 and TRBJ1-2; D is perhaps TRBD1 (5 bases). V lost 0 bases, J lost 4 bases, and 15 bases lay in between. Germline loops: CDR1 LGHNA, CDR2 YNFKEQ. This CDR3 has 16 residues. The CDR3 loop is CASSQEPGEGSYGYTF. The CDR3 region has the DNA TGTGCCAGCAGCCAAGAACCCGGGGAGGGGAGCTATGGCTACACCTTC.

The rearrangement uses TRBV6-1 and TRBJ2-1, with a tentative D call TRBD1 (6 bases). This CDR3 contains 14 residues. The V and J ends lost 6 bases and 6 bases respectively, with 15 bases between them. CDR1 is MNHNS and CDR2 is SASEGT in the germline V gene. The CDR3 DNA follows: TGTGCCAGCAGGGAGAGTCAGGGGTTCAATGAGCAGTTCTTC. Translating gives CASRESQGFNEQFF.

A note on this clone: Mismatch with germline at one junction end may stem from a read error. V gene TRBV30 combines with J gene TRBJ1-2; D is perhaps TRBD1 (6 bases). The CDR3 sequence is 13 residues long. Germline loops: CDR1 GTSNPN, CDR2 SVGIG (reference sequence). The CDR3 sequence is CAWNHRVRAGYPF. The CDR3 DNA sequence: TGTGCCTGGAACCACAGGGTTCGTGCTGGCTACCCCTTC. The full variable domain, completed using reference TRBV30 and TRBJ1-2, is SQTIHQWPATLVQPVGSPLSLECTVEGTSNPNLYWYRQAAGRGLQLLFYSVGIGQISSEVPQNLSASRPQDRQFILSSKKLLLSDSGFYLCAWNHRVRAGYPFGSGTRLTVV.

The chain uses TRBV27 and TRBJ2-3, with D tentatively TRBD2 (7 bases). Germline loops: CDR1 MNHEY, CDR2 SMNVEV (reference sequence). The V and J ends lost 3 bases and 4 bases respectively, with 14 bases between them. The CDR3 extends over 15 amino acids. The CDR3 protein is CASSFRWGGPDTQYF. In nucleotides, the CDR3 is TGTGCCAGCAGTTTTAGATGGGGGGGGCCAGATACGCAGTATTTT.

This chain connects TRBV15 to TRBJ1-5; D is unresolved. Germline V gives CDR1 LNHNV, CDR2 YYDKDF (reference sequence). The CDR3 totals 15 residues. With 0 bases removed from V and 3 bases from J, the gap between germline ends came to 9 bases. The CDR3: CATSRDRGLNQPQHF. DNA for the CDR3: TGTGCCACCAGCAGAGATCGCGGACTCAATCAGCCCCAGCATTTT.